This entry lists 20 T cell receptor beta chains sequenced from one sample in a study of beta chain features in type 1 diabetes. cDNA synthesis used the whole RNA isolate, giving expressed TCRB sequences. Clones were sequenced by immunoSEQ multiplex PCR, and TCRdb holds only the in-frame ones, with some missing. This table holds around 70,000 clones, 45% to 50% found once. The antigens of these receptors remain unknown. Broader study findings: Moderately but significantly shorter TCRB CDR3s were found in Type 1 diabetes patients in all four CD4+ subsets.

Input material: central memory CD4+ T cells from blood. The receptors were sampled from a man aged 25-45 years with type 1 diabetes.

This rearrangement joins TRBV6-5 to TRBJ1-2, with 7 bases identical to TRBD1. Trimming took 0 bases from V and 2 from J; bases not matched to a gene: 3. The CDR3 is made up of 15 amino acids. Germline CDR1 is MNHEY and CDR2 is SVGAGI. This CDR3 is CASSYSVQGNYGYTF. The CDR3 bases are TGTGCCAGCAGTTACTCAGTACAGGGGAACTATGGCTACACCTTC.

The V and J genes are TRBV19 and TRBJ1-5; a weak D match, TRBD1 (5 bases). Trimming removed 1 base at V and 7 bases at J, with 14 bases between. CDR1 LNHDA and CDR2 SQIVND come from the germline V gene (reference sequence). The CDR3 is 15 amino acids. CDR3 nucleotides: TGTGCCAGTAGTATAGTAGGGGCAGGATGGCAGCCCCAGCATTTT. This sequence encodes CASSIVGAGWQPQHF.

This clone came up a few times. V and J are TRBV27 and TRBJ2-3; the match to TRBD2 covers 9 bases. The CDR3 has 18 residues. V gave up 1 base and J gave up 3 bases; unmatched junction bases: 11. Germline V lookup: CDR1 MNHEY, CDR2 SMNVEV (reference sequence). Here the CDR3 DNA reads TGTGCCAGCAGTTTATTGTGGCGGGAGGGCCGTCAGACAGATACGCAGTATTTT. The encoded protein is CASSLLWREGRQTDTQYF.

This chain joins TRBV7-9 and TRBJ1-2, with D perhaps TRBD1 (5 bases). The CDR3 consists of 13 residues. V lost 5 bases and J 8 bases, leaving 15 bases between the germline ends. Germline CDR1 and CDR2: SEHNR and FQNEAQ (reference sequence). CDR3 region: CASSPGVENGYTF. CDR3 DNA sequence: TGTGCCAGCAGCCCGGGGGTGGAGAACGGCTACACCTTC.

The chain couples TRBV2 to TRBJ1-2; 9 bases fit TRBD1. This CDR3 has 12 amino acids. The J segment lost 10 bases and the V segment lost 10 bases, leaving 10 bases of the junction unmatched. Looked up from germline, CDR1 is SNHLY and CDR2 is FYNNEI. The CDR3 region is CATHRDREPYTF. The DNA of the CDR3 is TGTGCCACCCACCGGGACAGGGAACCCTACACCTTC.

The chain uses TRBV14 and TRBJ2-7, with D possibly being TRBD1 (5 bases). Germline CDR1 reads SGHDN; CDR2 reads FVKESK. This CDR3 region has 15 residues. The V end lost 4 bases, the J end lost 0 bases, and 13 bases lay between the germline ends. The CDR3 sequence is CASSPWGSGSYEQYF. Here the CDR3 DNA reads TGTGCCAGCAGCCCTTGGGGCTCGGGCTCCTACGAGCAGTACTTC.

The V and J genes are TRBV7-2 and TRBJ2-3; perhaps TRBD2 as D (5 bases). Per the germline V gene, CDR1 is SGHTA and CDR2 is FQGNSA. CDR3 size: 20 residues. The V end lost 0 bases, the J end lost 4 bases, and 26 bases lay between the germline ends. In DNA, the CDR3 is TGTGCCAGCAGCTTAGCGGTCCGGTCGCTGACTATTTTGTTGGCAGATACGCAGTATTTT. This encodes CASSLAVRSLTILLADTQYF.

This clone has more than one count but fewer than ten. This rearrangement joins TRBV9 to TRBJ2-5, with a possible D match to TRBD2 (5 bases). The J call may be in error: the DNA end matches TRBJ2-7 better. This CDR3 comprises 14 residues. CDR1 and CDR2 from the germline V gene are SGDLS and YYNGEE. DNA for the CDR3: TGTGCCAGCAGCTCCAGCGGCAGCTCCTACGAGCAGTACTTC. It codes for CASSSSGSSYEQYF.

This clone was observed a few times. V and J are TRBV29-1 and TRBJ2-1; perhaps TRBD2 as D (5 bases). The CDR3 sequence is 14 residues long. The germline CDR1 and CDR2 sequences are SQVTM and ANQGSEA. Trimming stripped 2 bases from V and 4 bases from J, with 12 bases between. The CDR3 DNA sequence: TGCAGCGTTGAAAAAGCGGTCCCTTACAATGAGCAGTTCTTC. It codes for CSVEKAVPYNEQFF.

This chain uses TRBV7-2 with TRBJ2-3; D remains ambiguous. CDR1 SGHTA and CDR2 FQGNSA come from the germline V gene. This CDR3 has 13 residues. The germline V and J ends were trimmed by 5 bases and 4 bases, with 10 bases remaining between them. The CDR3 sequence is CASSVEHPDTQYF. Written as DNA, the CDR3 is TGTGCCAGCAGCGTCGAACATCCAGATACGCAGTATTTT.

The chain recombines TRBV6-5 with TRBJ2-1, with 8 bases fitting TRBD1. V was clipped by 6 bases and J by 9 bases; unmatched bases: 7. CDR1 and CDR2 from the germline V gene are MNHEY and SVGAGI. This CDR3 has 13 residues. CDR3 in DNA: TGTGCCAGCAGGGAAGGGACAGGCGTTGAGCAGTTCTTC. This codes for CASREGTGVEQFF.

The J gene is TRBJ1-5, the V gene TRBV18, with 8 bases aligning to TRBD1. V trimming: 4 bases; J trimming: 7 bases; junction bases outside the gene matches: 9. In germline, CDR1 is KGHSH, CDR2 LQKENI. The CDR3 is 15 amino acids. In DNA form, the CDR3 reads TGTGCCAGCTCACAGGGTGGACAGGGAGGCCAGCCCCAGCATTTT. This sequence encodes CASSQGGQGGQPQHF. Combining the CDR3 with reference TRBV18 and TRBJ1-5 gives the whole variable domain NAGVMQNPRHLVRRRGQEARLRCSPMKGHSHVYWYRQLPEEGLKFMVYLQKENIIDESGMPKERFSAEFPKEGPSILRIQQVVRGDSAAYFCASSQGGQGGQPQHFGDGTRLSIL.

The chain links TRBV6-6 to TRBJ2-2; a weak D match, TRBD1 (6 bases). This CDR3 has 14 amino acids. Between the trimmed V and J ends, which lost 4 bases and 4 bases, there was a span of 10 bases. The germline V gene encodes CDR1 MNHNY and CDR2 SVGAGI (reference sequence). The DNA for the CDR3 is TGTGCCAGCAGTTCTACAGGGAGCACCGGGGAGCTGTTTTTT. This sequence encodes CASSSTGSTGELFF.

This clone was counted only a few times. This rearrangement joins TRBV19 to TRBJ2-1, with unresolved D. From germline, CDR1 is LNHDA and CDR2 SQIVND (reference sequence). V lost 4 bases and J lost 10, with 17 bases in between. CDR3 length: 14 amino acids. CDR3 sequence reads: CASSNPGSIGEQFF. Written as DNA, the CDR3 is TGTGCCAGTAGTAATCCAGGTTCGATAGGAGAGCAGTTCTTC.

This clone was detected a few times. V is TRBV30 and J is TRBJ2-3; D gene ambiguous. Looked up from germline, CDR1 is GTSNPN and CDR2 is SVGIG (reference sequence). This CDR3 has 16 residues. V shed 2 bases and J shed 0 bases, with 15 bases lying between them. CDR3 nucleotides: TGTGCCTGGAGTACCGGAGCCGTCTCTAGCACAGATACGCAGTATTTT. This translates into CAWSTGAVSSTDTQYF.

This clone was found a few times. The rearrangement uses TRBV7-9 and TRBJ1-1; D might be TRBD1 (6 bases). The length of the CDR3 is 15 residues. CDR1 is SEHNR and CDR2 is FQNEAQ in the germline V gene (reference sequence). Trimming cost V 2 bases and J 0 bases, with 10 bases left between them. CDR3 coding DNA: TGTGCCAGCAGCTTAAGGGGGACACTGAACACTGAAGCTTTCTTT. It encodes CASSLRGTLNTEAFF.

The chain joins TRBV5-4 to TRBJ2-7; D gene uncertain. The CDR3 contains 14 residues. Germline CDR1 is SGHNT and CDR2 is YYREEE (reference sequence). With 2 bases removed from V and 3 bases from J, the gap between germline ends came to 12 bases. CDR3: CASSLQSLDYEQYF. DNA for the CDR3: TGTGCCAGCAGCTTACAGAGTCTGGACTACGAGCAGTACTTC.

This chain connects TRBV5-4 to TRBJ2-3; 9 positions match TRBD1. CDR1 and CDR2 (germline): SGHNT, YYREEE (reference sequence). V lost 2 bases to trimming and J lost 8 bases; unmatched junction nucleotides: 12. This CDR3 spans 16 amino acids. CDR3 amino acids: CASSLLTGTGMGTQYF. The CDR3 DNA follows: TGTGCCAGCAGCTTATTAACCGGGACAGGGATGGGTACGCAGTATTTT.

The table lists this clone with a count of one. The CDR3, as DNA: TGTGCCAGCAGGATGACAGGGGGCGACGAGCAGTACTTC. This gives the protein CASRMTGGDEQYF. V and J are TRBV2 and TRBJ2-7; 10 bases line up with TRBD1. The junction had 4 bases not matched to a gene; V was cut back by 6 bases and J by 5 bases. Per the germline V gene, CDR1 is SNHLY and CDR2 is FYNNEI. CDR3 size: 13 residues.

Ten or more counts support this clone. The chain is built from TRBV6-6 and TRBJ2-7, with D hard to call. Germline V gene lookup returns CDR1 MNHNY and CDR2 SVGAGI (reference sequence). Trimming pared 4 bases from V and 3 bases from J, leaving 10 bases between. The CDR3 has 13 residues. The CDR3 coding sequence is TGTGCCAGCAGTTCTTCTGGCGGCTACGAGCAGTACTTC. Its protein product is CASSSSGGYEQYF.